This section outlines one T cell receptor beta chain sequence together with its context. The data stem from a study of blood T cell repertoires in COVID-19. This CDR3 has 13 residues. The V and J ends lost 0 bases and 4 bases respectively, with 4 bases between them. Those who participated ranged in age from about 18 to 95 years and resided in 20 to 30 US areas. Assay used: immunoSEQ multiplex PCR; TCRdb lists only in-frame clones, some missing. The sample records roughly 250,000 clones, more than 85% being singletons. This clonotype originated in a woman between 45 and 60 years old who had recovered from COVID-19. The chain has TRBV12-3 or TRBV12-4 and TRBJ2-1; D remains ambiguous. Sample: PBMCs or T cells enriched from blood (not recorded which). CDR3 coding DNA: TGTGCCAGCAGTTTAGCGCGATACAATGAGCAGTTCTTC. Translation gives CASSLARYNEQFF.